These T cell receptor beta chains were read from a single sample in a study of Graves' ophthalmopathy and Graves' hyperthyroidism. Using its own MiXCR run on the multiplex PCR reads, TCRdb lists one record per CDR3 protein. The profile covers 740,000 or so distinct CDR3 sequences, with about 44% appearing a single time and 44% taken by the ten largest. The sequencing input was peripheral blood. These receptors were collected from an adult man with Graves' ophthalmopathy. Each CDR3 is given with its conserved first and last residue. The order of the fields is CDR3 protein, CDR3 DNA, clone size, V gene, J gene, D gene. A D gene is named only where the DNA matches it firmly. Size is omitted from some rows. Given values are once, few, many or a class for expanded clones.

CDR3 protein: CASSEYGHRTDEQYF
CDR3 DNA: TGTGCCAGCAGTGAATACGGGCATCGGACGGACGAGCAGTACTTC
clone size: many
V gene: TRBV25-1
J gene: TRBJ2-7
D gene: -

CDR3 protein: CASSSVGDRDTIYF
CDR3 DNA: TGTGCCAGCAGCTCGGTGGGGGATCGGGACACCATATATTTT
clone size: -
V gene: TRBV7-9
J gene: TRBJ1-3
D gene: -

CDR3 protein: CASSLVGGQTNTEAFF
CDR3 DNA: TGTGCCAGCAGCTTGGTGGGAGGACAGACGAACACTGAAGCTTTCTTT
clone size: -
V gene: TRBV7-2
J gene: TRBJ1-1
D gene: -

CDR3 protein: CASSFKHNYGYTF
CDR3 DNA: TGTGCCAGCAGTTTTAAGCACAACTATGGCTACACCTTC
clone size: -
V gene: TRBV27
J gene: TRBJ1-2
D gene: -

CDR3 protein: CATNPGTGGGQPQHF
CDR3 DNA: TGTGCCACCAATCCCGGGACAGGGGGCGGTCAGCCCCAGCATTTT
clone size: few
V gene: TRBV19
J gene: TRBJ1-5
D gene: TRBD1

CDR3 protein: CASSPLYTEAFF
CDR3 DNA: TGTGCCAGCTCACCGCTTTACACTGAAGCTTTCTTT
clone size: many
V gene: TRBV18
J gene: TRBJ1-1
D gene: -

CDR3 protein: CASSSGFGAEDYEQYF
CDR3 DNA: TGTGCCAGCAGCTCCGGATTTGGGGCCGAGGACTACGAGCAGTACTTC
clone size: few
V gene: TRBV7-9
J gene: TRBJ2-7
D gene: -

CDR3 protein: CASSYPTGGRNQPQHF
CDR3 DNA: TGTGCCAGCAGTTACCCCACAGGGGGACGCAATCAGCCCCAGCATTTT
clone size: -
V gene: TRBV24-1
J gene: TRBJ1-5
D gene: TRBD1

CDR3 protein: CAASGTGGQPQHF
CDR3 DNA: TGTGCCGCATCCGGGACAGGGGGTCAGCCCCAGCATTTT
clone size: -
V gene: TRBV24-1
J gene: TRBJ1-5
D gene: TRBD1

CDR3 protein: CASNTREDTEAFF
CDR3 DNA: TGTGCCAGCAACACCCGGGAAGACACTGAAGCTTTCTTT
clone size: -
V gene: TRBV12-3/TRBV12-4
J gene: TRBJ1-1
D gene: -

CDR3 protein: CASSPRDGGNQPQHF
CDR3 DNA: TGCGCCAGCAGCCCTCGCGATGGCGGCAATCAGCCCCAGCATTTT
clone size: -
V gene: TRBV7-9
J gene: TRBJ1-5
D gene: -

CDR3 protein: CASSINYGYTF
CDR3 DNA: TGTGCCAGCAGCATAAACTATGGCTACACCTTC
clone size: many
V gene: TRBV12-3/TRBV12-4
J gene: TRBJ1-2
D gene: -

CDR3 protein: CSARDQRLAASYEQYF
CDR3 DNA: TGCAGTGCTAGAGATCAGAGATTAGCGGCCTCCTACGAGCAGTACTTC
clone size: -
V gene: TRBV20-1
J gene: TRBJ2-7
D gene: -

CDR3 protein: CSATSGRADTGELFF
CDR3 DNA: TGCAGTGCCACTAGCGGGAGGGCTGACACCGGGGAGCTGTTTTTT
clone size: -
V gene: TRBV20-1
J gene: TRBJ2-2
D gene: TRBD2

CDR3 protein: CASSSDTYSYEQYF
CDR3 DNA: TGTGCCAGCAGTTCGGACACCTACTCCTACGAGCAGTACTTC
clone size: few
V gene: TRBV14
J gene: TRBJ2-7
D gene: -